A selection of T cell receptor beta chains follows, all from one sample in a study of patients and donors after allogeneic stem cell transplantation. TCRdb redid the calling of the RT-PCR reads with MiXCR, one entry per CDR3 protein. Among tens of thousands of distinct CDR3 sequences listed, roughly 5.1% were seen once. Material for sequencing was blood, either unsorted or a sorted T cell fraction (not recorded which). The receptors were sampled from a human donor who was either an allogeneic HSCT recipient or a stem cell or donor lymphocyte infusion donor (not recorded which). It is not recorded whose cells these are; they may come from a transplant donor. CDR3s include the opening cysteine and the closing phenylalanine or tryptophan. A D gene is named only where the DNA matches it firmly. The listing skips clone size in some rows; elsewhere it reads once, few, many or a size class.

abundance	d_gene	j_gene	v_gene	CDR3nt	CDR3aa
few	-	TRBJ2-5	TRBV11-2	TGTGCCAGCAGCTTAATTAAGACCCAGTACTTC	CASSLIKTQYF
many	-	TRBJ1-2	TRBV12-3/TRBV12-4	TGTGCCAGCAGCAAAAACGAAATGGGGGCTTATGGCTACACCTTC	CASSKNEMGAYGYTF
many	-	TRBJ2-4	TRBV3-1	TGTGCCAGCAGCCAAGTCATTCCGAGGAAAGGGCCCAAAAACATTCAGTACTTC	CASSQVIPRKGPKNIQYF
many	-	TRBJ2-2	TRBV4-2	TGTGCCAGCAGCCAAGATCCCTACGGGGTCAATGGCGGGGAGCTGTTTTTT	CASSQDPYGVNGGELFF
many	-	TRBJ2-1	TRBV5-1	TGCGCCAGCAGCTTGGAACTAGGACTCTACAATGAGCAGTTCTTC	CASSLELGLYNEQFF
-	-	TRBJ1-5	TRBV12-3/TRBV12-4	TGTGCCAGCAGTACGTTGGTCAATCAGCCCCAGCATTTT	CASSTLVNQPQHF
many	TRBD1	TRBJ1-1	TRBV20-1	TGCAGTGCTAGAGATTTGGTCAGGGGGGACACTGAAGCTTTCTTT	CSARDLVRGDTEAFF
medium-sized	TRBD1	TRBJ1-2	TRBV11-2	TGTGCCAGCTCTCTGACAGGGGGAGACTATGGCTACACCTTC	CASSLTGGDYGYTF
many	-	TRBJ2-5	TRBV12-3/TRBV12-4	TGTGCCAGCGGGGGTTTGGGGGTAGAGACCCAGTACTTC	CASGGLGVETQYF
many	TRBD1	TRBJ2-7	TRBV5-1	TGCGCCAGCAGCTGGGACAGGGCCTACGAGCAGTACTTC	CASSWDRAYEQYF
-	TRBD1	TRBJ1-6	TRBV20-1	TGCAGTGCTATAGGACAGGTTAATTCACCCCTCCACTTT	CSAIGQVNSPLHF
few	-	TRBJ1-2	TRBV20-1	TGCAGTGCTAGAGATTCTGAACAGACGTACTCTAACTATGGCTACACCTTC	CSARDSEQTYSNYGYTF
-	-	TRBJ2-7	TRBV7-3	TGTGCCAGCAGCTTGGCAGGGTCGGCCTACGAGCAGTACTTC	CASSLAGSAYEQYF
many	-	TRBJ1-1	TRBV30	TGTGCCTGGAGTGACAGGTACACTGAAGCTTTCTTT	CAWSDRYTEAFF
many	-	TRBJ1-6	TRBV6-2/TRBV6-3	TGTGCCAGCAAGACGGACAAGGGTAATTCACCCCTCCACTTT	CASKTDKGNSPLHF
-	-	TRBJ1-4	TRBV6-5	TGTGCCAGCAGTTACCGGGTTGGGAAACTGTTTTTT	CASSYRVGKLFF
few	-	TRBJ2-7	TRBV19	-	CASSTSGLSYEQYF